One T cell receptor (beta chain) is described in this entry. The antigen it binds to is not known. Nothing much larger sits one base from this clone, and base qualities are not available. The time point label, read with the paper, signifies: baseline before first vaccination. Vaccinee samples came from UK trials COV001 and COV002, including a single-blind randomized controlled phase 2/3 trial of AZD1222 (ChAdOx1 nCoV-19) in healthy adults. For TCRbeta chain sequencing, PBMC samples from trial participants were taken at day 0 and at day 28 after the second dose. The data were obtained in a study of T cell responses to AZD1222 COVID-19 vaccine (TCRdb year 2021). Context from the whole study: Because spike-specific TCR depth and breadth did not differ between the two schedules, AZD1222 recipients who got a second dose at roughly 4 weeks were pooled with those who got a second dose at roughly 12 weeks. A total of 233 trial participants underwent TCR sequencing, of whom about 200 had received two doses of AZD1222 and some 25 had received two doses of the MenACWY control vaccine. Trial participants were enrolled by age into 18-55, 56-69 and 70-plus year subgroups, with roughly 160, 29 and 62 TCR-sequenced participants respectively.

Between the V and J ends, shortened by 0 bases and 6 bases respectively, the junction contains 5 bases. CDR1 and CDR2 are drawn from the germline V gene: SGHAT, FQNNGV. Spanning cysteine to phenylalanine, the CDR3 consists of 12 amino acids. The read is trimmed to its CDR3 DNA, 36 bases read in frame from base 1. Here is what the overall study found, with its caveats: No day 14 peak-response samples were available, so repertoires were characterized only after the peak T cell response. Nearly half of unique spike-specific TCRs reportedly recognized epitopes outside regions mutated in the B.1.351 and B.1.1.7 variants. Conclusions about previously exposed vaccinees are limited, since just five or six AZD1222 recipients were seropositive for SARS-CoV-2 at baseline. Spike-specific TCR breadth and depth rose significantly after two AZD1222 doses compared with day 0 and with MenACWY recipients. In the small 56-69-year group, the increase in depth fell short of significance, most likely because of low power. Participants were mostly white British, with more females than males. The authors suggested clonal diversity may have been underestimated. The whole spike protein was spanned by vaccine-associated CD4 TCRs, and dominant responses were seen in regions 160-218 and 743-854.

The CDR3 regions of human TCRbeta chains were subjected to immunosequencing. The original pipeline was this. Repertoire TCRs were matched against a reference library of SARS-CoV-2-specific TCRs generated with the MIRA antigen-specificity platform. Breadth was defined as the fraction of unique TCRs that were SARS-CoV-2-associated, and depth was defined as the fraction of total T cells that were SARS-CoV-2-associated. Using the MIRA data, every spike-specific TCR was mapped to the spike region that the TCR reacted to and assigned to either a CD4 or a CD8 class. Log10-transformed breadth and depth values were compared by one-way ANOVA with Sidak's multiple comparisons tests. The table was pulled from immuneACCESS by TCRdb, which kept in-frame rearrangements only. Such tables lose some clones; where checked, under half of the loss comes from unresolved V genes, and the rest has no known cause. The D gene and trimming were derived from the DNA, and the V and J assignments and clone size from that table. The sample table records under 100,000 clones; 65% to 90% of these occur just once. The leading ten clones occupy more than 7% of the sample.

The chain was built from TRBV11-2 and TRBJ1-2; the D gene identity is not certain. The sequence came from an adult in good health. This sample comprised peripheral blood, obtained on day 0 of AZD1222 vaccination. The CDR3 loop reads CASSLDVDGYTF. The sequence in DNA is TGTGCCAGCAGCTTAGACGTGGATGGCTACACCTTC.